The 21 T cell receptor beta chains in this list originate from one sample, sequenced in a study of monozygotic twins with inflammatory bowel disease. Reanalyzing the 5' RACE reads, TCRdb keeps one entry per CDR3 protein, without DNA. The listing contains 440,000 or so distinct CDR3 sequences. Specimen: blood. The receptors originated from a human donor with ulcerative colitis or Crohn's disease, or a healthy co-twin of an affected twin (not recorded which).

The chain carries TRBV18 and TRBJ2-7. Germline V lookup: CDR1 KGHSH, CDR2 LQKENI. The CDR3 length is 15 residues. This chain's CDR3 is CASSPRRSRTYEQYF.

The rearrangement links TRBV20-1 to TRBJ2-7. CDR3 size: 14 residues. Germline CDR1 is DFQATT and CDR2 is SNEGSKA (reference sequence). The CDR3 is CSARVGSGSYEQYF.

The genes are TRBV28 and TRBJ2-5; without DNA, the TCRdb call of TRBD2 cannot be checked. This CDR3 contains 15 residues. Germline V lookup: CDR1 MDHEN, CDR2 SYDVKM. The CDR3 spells CASSYSGRPQETQYF.

This CDR3 is CASSYSNELGRGDYNEQFF. The chain employs TRBV6-5 and TRBJ2-1; the TCRdb call, TRBD1, lacks DNA for checking. The CDR3 covers 19 residues. CDR1 and CDR2 (germline): MNHEY, SVGAGI.

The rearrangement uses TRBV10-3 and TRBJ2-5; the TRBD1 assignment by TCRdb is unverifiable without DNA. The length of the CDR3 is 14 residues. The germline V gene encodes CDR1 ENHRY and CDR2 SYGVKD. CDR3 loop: CAISELEGEETQYF.

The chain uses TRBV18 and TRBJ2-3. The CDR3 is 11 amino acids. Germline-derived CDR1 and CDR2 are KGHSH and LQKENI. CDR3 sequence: CASSPTDTQYF.

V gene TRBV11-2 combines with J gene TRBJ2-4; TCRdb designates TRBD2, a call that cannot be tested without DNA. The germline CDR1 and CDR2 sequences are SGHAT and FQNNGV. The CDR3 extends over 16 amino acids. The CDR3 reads CASSLNPSGGANIQYF.

Here the CDR3 reads CASSLVGEETQYF. The chain employs TRBV5-4 and TRBJ2-5. There are 13 residues in the CDR3. The germline CDR1 and CDR2 sequences are SGHNT and YYREEE (reference sequence).

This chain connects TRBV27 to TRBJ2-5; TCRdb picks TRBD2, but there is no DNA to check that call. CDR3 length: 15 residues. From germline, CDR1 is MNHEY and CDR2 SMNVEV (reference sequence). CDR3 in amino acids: CASSRGLALGETQYF.

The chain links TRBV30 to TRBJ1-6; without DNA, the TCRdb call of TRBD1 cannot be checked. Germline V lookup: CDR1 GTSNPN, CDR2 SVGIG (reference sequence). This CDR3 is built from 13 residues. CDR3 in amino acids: CAWSVPGRSPLHF.

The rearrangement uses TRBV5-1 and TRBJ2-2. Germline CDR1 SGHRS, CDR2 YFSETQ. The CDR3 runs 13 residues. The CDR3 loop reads CASSQGSTGELFF.

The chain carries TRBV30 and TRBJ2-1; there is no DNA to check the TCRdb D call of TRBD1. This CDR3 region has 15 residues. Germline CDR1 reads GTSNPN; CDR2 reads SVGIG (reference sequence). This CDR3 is CAWSVTGGWYNEQFF.

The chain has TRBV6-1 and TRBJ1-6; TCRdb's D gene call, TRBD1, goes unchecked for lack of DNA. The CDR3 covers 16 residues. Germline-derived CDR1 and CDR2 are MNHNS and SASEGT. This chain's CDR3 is CASSLVSGAYNSPLHF.

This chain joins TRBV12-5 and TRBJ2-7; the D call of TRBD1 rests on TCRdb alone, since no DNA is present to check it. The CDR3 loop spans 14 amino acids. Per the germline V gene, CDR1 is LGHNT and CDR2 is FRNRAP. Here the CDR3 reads CASGLTTGNGEQYF.

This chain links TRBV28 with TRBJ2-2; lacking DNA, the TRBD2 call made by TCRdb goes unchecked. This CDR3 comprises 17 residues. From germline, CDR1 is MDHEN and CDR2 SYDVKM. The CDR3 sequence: CASSLSGRARSTGELFF.

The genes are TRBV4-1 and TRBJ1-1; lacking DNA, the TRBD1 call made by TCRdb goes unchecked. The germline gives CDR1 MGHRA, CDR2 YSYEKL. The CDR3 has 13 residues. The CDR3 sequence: CASSEGAWTEAFF.

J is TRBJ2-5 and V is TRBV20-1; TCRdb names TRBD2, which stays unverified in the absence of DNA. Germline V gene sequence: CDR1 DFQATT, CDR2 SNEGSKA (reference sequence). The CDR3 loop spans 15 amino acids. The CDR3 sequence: CSAAQPGLAKETQYF.

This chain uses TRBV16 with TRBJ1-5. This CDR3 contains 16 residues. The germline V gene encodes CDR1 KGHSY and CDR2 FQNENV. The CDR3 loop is CASSQFAQNSNQPQHF.

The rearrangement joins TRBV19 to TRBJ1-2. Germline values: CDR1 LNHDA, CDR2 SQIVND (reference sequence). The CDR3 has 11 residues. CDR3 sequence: CASRRRDGYTF.

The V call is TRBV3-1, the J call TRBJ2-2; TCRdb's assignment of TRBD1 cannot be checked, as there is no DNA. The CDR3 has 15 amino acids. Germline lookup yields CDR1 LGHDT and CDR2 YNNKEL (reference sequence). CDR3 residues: CASSSDRGVAGELFF.

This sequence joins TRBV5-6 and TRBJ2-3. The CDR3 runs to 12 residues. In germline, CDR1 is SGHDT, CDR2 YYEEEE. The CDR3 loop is CASSLVVDTQYF.